These T cell receptor beta chains were read from a single sample in a study of CD8 T cells in ankylosing spondylitis. TCRdb re-called the 5' RACE reads through MiXCR, storing one row per CDR3 protein. The repertoire includes 200,000 to 250,000 distinct CDR3 sequences, 9.5% to 12% of them detected once, and around 6.5% sits in the top ten. Material for sequencing was blood, either unsorted or a sorted T cell fraction (not recorded which). The receptors come from a male donor with ankylosing spondylitis or in good health (not recorded which). The CDR3 runs from the conserved cysteine through the conserved F or W. The D gene is left open where the match is weak. Clone sizes are given selectively: once, few, many, or a class where the clone is expanded.

abundance	d_gene	v_gene	j_gene	CDR3aa	CDR3nt
many	NA	TRBV12-3/TRBV12-4	TRBJ1-1	CASSLTEMGTEAFF	TGTGCCAGCAGTCTGACAGAGATGGGCACTGAAGCTTTCTTT
NA	TRBD1	TRBV28	TRBJ2-3	CASSPNGQGLADTQYF	TGTGCCAGCAGTCCCAACGGACAGGGGTTGGCAGATACGCAGTATTTT
once	TRBD2	TRBV7-2	TRBJ2-1	CASSPLGLAGVGEQFF	TGTGCCAGCAGCCCACTCGGACTAGCGGGAGTCGGTGAGCAGTTCTTC
many	NA	TRBV7-3	TRBJ1-1	CASSLWANTEAFF	TGTGCCAGCAGCTTATGGGCGAACACTGAAGCTTTCTTT
many	NA	TRBV5-1	TRBJ2-7	CASSSEYGTYEQYF	TGCGCCAGCAGCTCTGAATACGGTACCTACGAGCAGTACTTC
few	TRBD2	TRBV20-1	TRBJ2-1	CSASEGGGGYNEQFF	TGCAGTGCTAGCGAGGGCGGGGGGGGTTACAATGAGCAGTTCTTC
few	NA	TRBV7-9	TRBJ2-1	CASSRWTDNEQFF	TGTGCCAGCAGCCGTTGGACTGACAATGAGCAGTTCTTC
many	TRBD2	TRBV5-1	TRBJ2-1	CASSSGLAWNEQFF	TGCGCCAGCAGCTCGGGACTAGCGTGGAATGAGCAGTTCTTC
many	NA	TRBV20-1	TRBJ2-3	CSAEISKDTQYF	TGCAGTGCTGAGATTAGCAAAGATACGCAGTATTTT
many	NA	TRBV20-1	TRBJ2-1	CSARGDNEQFF	TGCAGTGCTAGGGGGGACAATGAGCAGTTCTTC
few	NA	TRBV12-5	TRBJ1-1	CASGTGSYTEAFF	TGTGCTAGTGGTACGGGGTCTTACACTGAAGCTTTCTTT
many	NA	TRBV5-1	TRBJ1-3	CASSLGVSGNTIYF	TGCGCCAGCAGCTTAGGGGTCTCTGGAAACACCATATATTTT
many	NA	TRBV21-1	TRBJ2-1	CASSNPWWTGDYNEQFF	TGTGCCAGCAGCAACCCATGGTGGACAGGGGATTACAATGAGCAGTTCTTC
few	TRBD1	TRBV11-1	TRBJ1-3	CASPAGTGGIEYGNTIYF	TGTGCCAGCCCGGCCGGGACAGGGGGCATCGAATATGGAAACACCATATATTTT
NA	TRBD1	TRBV20-1	TRBJ1-5	CSARGGGQPNQPQHF	TGCAGTGCTAGGGGGGGGGGACAGCCCAATCAGCCCCAGCATTTT
few	NA	TRBV2	TRBJ2-7	CASTEGAGPLYEQYF	TGTGCCAGCACCGAGGGGGCGGGACCACTCTACGAGCAGTACTTC
many	NA	TRBV20-1	TRBJ2-2	CSARDLKGGELFF	TGCAGTGCTAGGGACCTGAAGGGCGGGGAGCTGTTTTTT
few	TRBD2	TRBV27	TRBJ2-1	CASGLAEVYNEQFF	TGTGCCAGCGGACTAGCGGAGGTCTACAATGAGCAGTTCTTC
many	NA	TRBV5-1	TRBJ2-7	CASSFEGDAYEQYF	TGCGCCAGCAGCTTTGAGGGGGATGCCTACGAGCAGTACTTC
NA	NA	TRBV5-4	TRBJ1-3	CASRFGGGNTIYF	TGTGCCAGCAGGTTCGGAGGTGGAAACACCATATATTTT
many	NA	TRBV4-2	TRBJ2-1	CASSQEGVYNEQFF	TGTGCCAGCAGCCAAGAAGGGGTTTACAATGAGCAGTTCTTC
many	NA	TRBV9	TRBJ1-4	CASSEEGGGGEKLFF	TGTGCCAGCAGCGAGGAGGGCGGGGGTGGTGAAAAACTGTTTTTT
many	NA	TRBV5-6	TRBJ1-1	CASSLWGGRAEAFF	TGTGCCAGCAGCTTGTGGGGGGGGCGTGCTGAAGCTTTCTTT
many	TRBD2	TRBV9	TRBJ2-7	CASSVGLAGIYEQYF	TGTGCCAGCAGCGTCGGACTAGCGGGCATCTACGAGCAGTACTTC
NA	NA	TRBV7-2	TRBJ2-1	CASSWTGHEQFF	TGTGCCAGCAGCTGGACGGGTCATGAGCAGTTCTTC
NA	NA	TRBV20-1	TRBJ2-5	CCARGQEEVSWYQETQYF	TGCTGTGCTAGAGGTCAGGAGGAGGTATCATGGTACCAAGAGACCCAGTACTTC
many	NA	TRBV9	TRBJ2-7	CASSRADRPYEQYF	TGTGCCAGCAGCCGAGCGGACAGACCCTACGAGCAGTACTTC
many	TRBD1	TRBV20-1	TRBJ1-5	CSATPGQGLRNQPQHF	TGCAGTGCTACTCCGGGACAGGGTTTAAGGAATCAGCCCCAGCATTTT
many	NA	TRBV9	TRBJ2-3	CASSVAPTSSTDTQYF	TGTGCCAGCAGCGTAGCTCCGACAAGTAGCACAGATACGCAGTATTTT
NA	NA	TRBV1	TRBJ2-3	CTSSQLLRPSGITDTQYF	TGCACCAGCAGCCAATTATTACGGCCTAGCGGGATCACAGATACGCAGTATTTT
few	NA	TRBV12-3/TRBV12-4	TRBJ2-7	CASSLGLSNEQYF	TGTGCCAGCAGTCTTGGTCTCAGCAACGAGCAGTACTTC
few	TRBD1	TRBV10-3	TRBJ1-1	CAISPPGQVNLQAFF	TGTGCCATCAGCCCGCCAGGACAGGTAAATCTACAAGCTTTCTTT
NA	NA	TRBV7-9	TRBJ2-2	CASSPGLAYSNTGELFF	TGTGCCAGCAGCCCCGGGCTAGCGTATTCGAACACCGGGGAGCTGTTTTTT
many	TRBD1	TRBV20-1	TRBJ1-3	CSAIYGTAGNTIYF	TGCAGTGCTATCTACGGGACAGCTGGAAACACCATATATTTT
many	NA	TRBV12-3/TRBV12-4	TRBJ2-1	CASSLVTGGRFKFF	TGTGCCAGCAGTTTAGTGACGGGGGGCCGTTTTAAGTTCTTC
once	NA	TRBV5-1	TRBJ2-7	CASSVRGGDYEQYF	TGCGCCAGCAGCGTCCGGGGAGGAGACTACGAGCAGTACTTC
NA	TRBD2	TRBV9	TRBJ2-3	CASSSRGAGGPPDTQYF	TGTGCCAGCAGCTCGAGGGGGGCGGGGGGCCCCCCAGATACGCAGTATTTT
NA	NA	TRBV7-2	TRBJ2-5	CASSGVTQETQYF	TGTGCCAGCAGCGGCGTCACGCAAGAGACCCAGTACTTC